This T cell receptor beta chain was profiled in a study of T cells in Graves' hyperthyroidism and ophthalmopathy. Amplified regions were TCR beta CDR3 sequences from RNA transcripts. An initial round of RT-PCR targeting the TCR CDR3 relied on the HTBI primer set. TCRdb re-called the multiplex PCR reads with MiXCR, one entry per CDR3 protein. The sample shows 690,000 or so distinct CDR3 sequences, about 19% of them seen only once. This clonotype appeared many times. The ends were cut back, 8 bases at V and 5 bases at J, with 12 bases in the middle. The CDR3 totals 12 residues. The germline V gene encodes CDR1 KGHSH and CDR2 LQKENI.

The chain has TRBV18 and TRBJ2-5; D perhaps matches TRBD1 (5 bases). This receptor was obtained from a woman aged 45 to 65 with Graves' hyperthyroidism that later progressed to Graves' ophthalmopathy. Sequencing used blood. CDR3 DNA: TGTGCCAGCAGCCCAGGGCGCGAGACCCAGTACTTC. It is translated as CASSPGRETQYF.